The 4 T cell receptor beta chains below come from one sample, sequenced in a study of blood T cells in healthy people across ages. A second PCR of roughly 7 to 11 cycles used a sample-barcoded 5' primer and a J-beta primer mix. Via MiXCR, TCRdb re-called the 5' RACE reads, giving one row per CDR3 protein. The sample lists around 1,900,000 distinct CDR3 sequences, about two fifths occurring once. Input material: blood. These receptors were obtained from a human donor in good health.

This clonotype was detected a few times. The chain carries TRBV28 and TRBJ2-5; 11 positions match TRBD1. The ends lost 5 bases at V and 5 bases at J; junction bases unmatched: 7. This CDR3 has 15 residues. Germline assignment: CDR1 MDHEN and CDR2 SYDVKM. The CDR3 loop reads CASSGQGAPLETQYF. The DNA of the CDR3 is TGTGCCAGCAGTGGACAGGGGGCACCCTTGGAGACCCAGTACTTC.

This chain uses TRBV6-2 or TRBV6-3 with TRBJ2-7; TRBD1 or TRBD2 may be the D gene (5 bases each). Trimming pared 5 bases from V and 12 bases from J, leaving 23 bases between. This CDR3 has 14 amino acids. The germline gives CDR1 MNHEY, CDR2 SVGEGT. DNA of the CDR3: TGTGCCAGCAGTAGCCGGGACCAATACTACGTCCCGTACTTC. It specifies CASSSRDQYYVPYF.

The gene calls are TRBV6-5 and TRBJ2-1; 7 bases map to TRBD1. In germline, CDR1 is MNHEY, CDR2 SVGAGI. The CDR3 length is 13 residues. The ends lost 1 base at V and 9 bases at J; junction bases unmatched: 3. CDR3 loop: CASSYWTGAEQFF. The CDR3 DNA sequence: TGTGCCAGCAGTTACTGGACAGGTGCTGAGCAGTTCTTC.

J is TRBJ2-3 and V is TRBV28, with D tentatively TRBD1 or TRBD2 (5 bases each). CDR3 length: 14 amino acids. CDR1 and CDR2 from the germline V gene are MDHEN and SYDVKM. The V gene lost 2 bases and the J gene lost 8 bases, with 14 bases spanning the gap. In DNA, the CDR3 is TGTGCCAGCAGTTTAGGACTCAGGGCGGGTACGCAGTATTTT. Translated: CASSLGLRAGTQYF.